This TCR beta chain was sequenced in a study of blood T cell repertoires in COVID-19. There are 14 residues in the CDR3. The germline CDR1 and CDR2 sequences are SGDLS and YYNGEE. V was clipped by 0 bases and J by 8 bases, with 14 bases between them. Source study methods: Estimation of nucleated cell counts relied on the amplification of reference gene primers. The protocol was immunoSEQ multiplex PCR, while the TCRdb copy is restricted to in-frame clones and leaves out a portion. That table supplies the V and J calls and clone size; D and trimming were determined from the DNA. This sample has fewer than 400,000 clones, with around 80% found just once.

The rearrangement links TRBV9 to TRBJ1-1; tentative D call: TRBD1 (6 bases). Sequencing input: peripheral blood. The TCR sequence derives from a man aged 25-40 years with active or convalescent COVID-19. CDR3 amino acids: CASSVGAGGAEAFF. The CDR3 DNA sequence: TGTGCCAGCAGCGTAGGGGCGGGGGGCGCGGAAGCTTTCTTT.